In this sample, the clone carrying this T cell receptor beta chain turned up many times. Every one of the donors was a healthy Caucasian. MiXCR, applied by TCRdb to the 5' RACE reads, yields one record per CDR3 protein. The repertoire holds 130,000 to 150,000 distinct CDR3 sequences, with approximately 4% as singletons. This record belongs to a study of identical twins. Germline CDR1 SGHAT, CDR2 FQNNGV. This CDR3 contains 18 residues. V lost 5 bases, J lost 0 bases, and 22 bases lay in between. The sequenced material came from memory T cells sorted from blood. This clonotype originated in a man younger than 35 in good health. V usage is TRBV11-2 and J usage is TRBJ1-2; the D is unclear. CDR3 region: CASSIPRPPPVANYGYTF. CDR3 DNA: TGTGCCAGCAGCATCCCACGACCCCCCCCGGTAGCTAACTATGGCTACACCTTC.